Presented here are 21 T cell receptor beta chains from one specimen sequenced in a study of post-analysis software for immune sequencing data. Their target antigens are unknown. Included in the TCR beta cDNA libraries were unique molecular identifiers. TCRdb called the PCR reads again in MiXCR, with one record for every CDR3 protein. This table has 750,000 to 950,000 distinct CDR3 sequences, approximately 50% appearing once. Findings of the study overall: There were five or six TRBV segments more frequent in patients than controls, and TRBV5-6, TRBV5-1 and TRBV20-1 were among them.

The sequencing input was blood. The origin of the receptors is a girl aged 10-17 years with multiple sclerosis.

This clonotype was counted a single time. CDR3 DNA sequence: TGTGCCATCAGTAAATCGGGACAGCCGAGTAGCACAGATACGCAGTATTTT. Residues: CAISKSGQPSSTDTQYF. This chain links TRBV10-3 with TRBJ2-3; 7 bases are a match to TRBD1. The CDR3 extends over 17 amino acids. V lost 5 bases and J lost 0; bases outside the gene matches: 11. The germline V gene encodes CDR1 ENHRY and CDR2 SYGVKD.

This clonotype appeared a few times. The DNA for the CDR3 is TGCGCCAGCAGCATACCTAGCGGAGGGGGCCACAATGAGCAGTTCTTC. Its protein is CASSIPSGGGHNEQFF. V and J are TRBV5-1 and TRBJ2-1, with D perhaps assigned TRBD1 or TRBD2 (7 bases each). Germline-derived CDR1 and CDR2 are SGHRS and YFSETQ. The V and J ends lost 4 bases and 5 bases respectively, with 19 bases between them. The CDR3 length is 16 residues.

V usage is TRBV7-2 and J usage is TRBJ1-1; D gene ambiguous. Trimming stripped 5 bases from V and 13 bases from J, with 20 bases between. CDR1 SGHTA and CDR2 FQGNSA come from the germline V gene. This CDR3 comprises 13 residues. The CDR3: CASSHGIEKVVFF. Here the CDR3 DNA reads TGTGCCAGCAGCCATGGGATAGAGAAGGTGGTTTTCTTT.

This clonotype was counted only a few times. The chain links TRBV29-1 to TRBJ2-7; 8 positions match TRBD1. V gave up 8 bases and J gave up 2 bases; unmatched junction bases: 8. The germline CDR1 and CDR2 sequences are SQVTM and ANQGSEA. The CDR3 totals 13 residues. The DNA of the CDR3 is TGCAGCACCGAGGACAGGGAAACCTACGAGCAGTACTTC. Translated: CSTEDRETYEQYF.

The CDR3 protein is CATSRDIASGRVTDTQYF. The DNA of the CDR3 is TGTGCCACCAGCAGAGATATAGCTAGCGGGAGGGTGACAGATACGCAGTATTTT. This chain connects TRBV15 to TRBJ2-3; TRBD2 matches 12 bases. Trimming at V came to 0 bases and at J to 3 bases, leaving 7 bases not matched to a gene. Germline V gene sequence: CDR1 LNHNV, CDR2 YYDKDF (reference sequence). There are 18 residues in the CDR3.

V usage is TRBV20-1 and J usage is TRBJ2-4, with 9 nucleotides matching TRBD1. The J call is in doubt because the DNA end fits TRBJ2-7 better. The CDR3 has 13 residues. CDR1 DFQATT and CDR2 SNEGSKA come from the germline V gene (reference sequence). CDR3 in DNA: TGCAGTGCAACTGACAGGGGGGGTTACGAGCAGTACTTC. Encoded protein: CSATDRGGYEQYF.

J is TRBJ1-2 and V is TRBV29-1; tentative D call: TRBD1 (5 bases). The length of the CDR3 is 12 residues. Trimming removed 7 bases at V and 4 bases at J, with 13 bases between. Per germline, CDR1 SQVTM and CDR2 ANQGSEA. The CDR3, as DNA: TGCAGCGCCAAGGGGCAGTTCTATGGCTACACCTTC. This codes for CSAKGQFYGYTF.

This clonotype appeared a single time. The genes are TRBV6-5 and TRBJ2-4, with 9 bases aligning to TRBD2. The J call could be wrong; TRBJ2-7 is a better fit for the DNA end. This CDR3 has 20 amino acids. In germline, CDR1 is MNHEY, CDR2 SVGAGI. The CDR3 loop is CASSSHGTSPARVGWYEQYF. CDR3 bases: TGTGCCAGCAGTTCCCATGGGACTAGCCCCGCCCGGGTGGGGTGGTACGAGCAGTACTTC.

The chain recombines TRBV4-1 with TRBJ1-6; possible D gene TRBD1, 5 bases. The CDR3 is 13 residues long. Germline CDR1 is MGHRA and CDR2 is YSYEKL. The germline V and J ends were trimmed by 3 bases and 10 bases, with 10 bases remaining between them. DNA of the CDR3: TGCGCCAGCAGCCAGGGGACGGAATCACCCCTCCACTTT. This translates into CASSQGTESPLHF.

The rearrangement uses TRBV20-1 and TRBJ2-3; D could derive from TRBD1 or TRBD2 (5 bases each). The CDR3 is 15 residues long. CDR1 and CDR2 from the germline V gene are DFQATT and SNEGSKA (reference sequence). The germline V and J ends were trimmed by 5 bases and 2 bases, with 17 bases remaining between them. CDR3 loop: CSAETGASLTDTQYF. CDR3 nucleotides: TGCAGTGCTGAGACCGGGGCTAGCCTCACAGATACGCAGTATTTT.

A few counts support this clonotype. The chain is built from TRBV5-1 and TRBJ1-1; no firm D call. V gave up 3 bases and J gave up 6 bases, with 24 bases separating them. The CDR3 sequence is 17 residues long. Per the germline V gene, CDR1 is SGHRS and CDR2 is YFSETQ. The CDR3 here is CASSSEPRGTLRAEAFF. DNA of the CDR3: TGCGCCAGCAGCTCCGAACCCCGGGGAACACTGAGGGCTGAAGCTTTCTTT.

CDR3: CSAGEDYGYTF. CDR3 nucleotide sequence: TGCAGCGCCGGAGAGGACTATGGCTACACCTTC. V and J are TRBV29-1 and TRBJ1-2, with no clear D. Trimming removed 7 bases at V and 3 bases at J, with 9 bases between. The CDR3 is 11 amino acids. Germline CDR1 SQVTM, CDR2 ANQGSEA.

The CDR3 region is CSAIGRVRETQYF. The CDR3 DNA reads TGCAGTGCTATAGGCAGAGTCCGAGAGACCCAGTACTTC. The chain links TRBV20-1 to TRBJ2-5, with D unresolved. The V gene's germline CDR1 is DFQATT and CDR2 SNEGSKA (reference sequence). The CDR3 has 13 residues. Trimming took off 4 bases at V and 4 bases at J, with 13 bases between the two ends.

In its sample, this clonotype was seen a few times. The genes are TRBV29-1 and TRBJ2-7; D tentatively reads TRBD1 or TRBD2 (5 bases each). This CDR3 has 18 residues. Germline V gives CDR1 SQVTM, CDR2 ANQGSEA. V was cut by 5 bases and J by 2 bases, with 28 bases left in between. The CDR3 nucleotides are TGCAGCGTTATCCCGGCCGGGACCACCCCTCCAATTACCTACGAGCAGTACTTC. Residues: CSVIPAGTTPPITYEQYF.

This rearrangement joins TRBV20-1 to TRBJ1-4; possibly TRBD1 for D (6 bases). The CDR3 spans 15 residues. Trimming pared 0 bases from V and 3 bases from J, leaving 11 bases between. Germline V gives CDR1 DFQATT, CDR2 SNEGSKA (reference sequence). This CDR3 reads CSARDVDRPNEKLFF. For the CDR3, the DNA is TGCAGTGCTAGAGATGTGGACAGACCTAATGAAAAACTGTTTTTT.

The chain recombines TRBV29-1 with TRBJ1-2, with unresolved D. The germline V and J ends were trimmed by 2 bases and 4 bases, with 11 bases remaining between them. CDR1 and CDR2 (germline): SQVTM, ANQGSEA. The CDR3 loop spans 13 amino acids. In DNA, the CDR3 is TGCAGCGTTGAACTCCGGCTGTCCTATGGCTACACCTTC. It is translated as CSVELRLSYGYTF. Based on the CDR3 plus reference TRBV29-1 and TRBJ1-2, the full variable domain is SAVISQKPSRDICQRGTSLTIQCQVDSQVTMMFWYRQQPGQSLTLIATANQGSEATYESGFVIDKFPISRPNLTFSTLTVSNMSPEDSSIYLCSVELRLSYGYTFGSGTRLTVV.

The V call is TRBV7-2, the J call TRBJ2-7, with D uncertain. V was shortened by 3 bases and J by 7 bases, with 13 bases between the two germline ends. CDR1 and CDR2 from the germline V gene are SGHTA and FQGNSA. The CDR3 runs 13 residues. The CDR3 sequence is CASSFLLPNEQYF. The CDR3 DNA follows: TGTGCCAGCAGCTTTCTCCTCCCGAATGAGCAGTACTTC.

The rearrangement links TRBV7-7 to TRBJ2-3; D unresolved. Germline values: CDR1 SSHAT, CDR2 FNYEAQ (reference sequence). Trimming took off 7 bases at V and 6 bases at J, with 8 bases between the two ends. The CDR3 is 11 amino acids. The CDR3 DNA sequence: TGTGCCAGCAATAACGCGGATACGCAGTATTTT. Translation: CASNNADTQYF.

The V gene is TRBV7-9, the J gene TRBJ1-2; D ambiguous. V lost 0 bases and J 8 bases, leaving 13 bases between the germline ends. Germline-derived CDR1 and CDR2 are SEHNR and FQNEAQ (reference sequence). This CDR3 region has 14 residues. The CDR3 region is CASSLAAQDKGYTF. DNA for the CDR3: TGTGCCAGCAGCTTAGCGGCCCAGGATAAAGGCTACACCTTC.

The CDR3 spells CASSPERGGPEQYF. As DNA, the CDR3 is TGTGCCAGCTCACCGGAGCGGGGGGGCCCCGAGCAGTACTTC. V and J are TRBV18 and TRBJ2-7, with 10 positions matching TRBD2. The length of the CDR3 is 14 residues. In germline, CDR1 is KGHSH, CDR2 LQKENI. With 3 bases clipped from V and 6 bases from J, the junction kept 5 bases outside the gene matches.

This chain uses TRBV5-1 with TRBJ2-1; D gene ambiguous. In germline, CDR1 is SGHRS, CDR2 YFSETQ. The CDR3 loop spans 13 amino acids. V lost 1 base, J lost 9 bases, and 11 bases lay in between. The chain's CDR3 is CASSLSVVGEQFF. Written as DNA, the CDR3 is TGCGCCAGCAGCTTGTCAGTAGTGGGTGAGCAGTTCTTC.